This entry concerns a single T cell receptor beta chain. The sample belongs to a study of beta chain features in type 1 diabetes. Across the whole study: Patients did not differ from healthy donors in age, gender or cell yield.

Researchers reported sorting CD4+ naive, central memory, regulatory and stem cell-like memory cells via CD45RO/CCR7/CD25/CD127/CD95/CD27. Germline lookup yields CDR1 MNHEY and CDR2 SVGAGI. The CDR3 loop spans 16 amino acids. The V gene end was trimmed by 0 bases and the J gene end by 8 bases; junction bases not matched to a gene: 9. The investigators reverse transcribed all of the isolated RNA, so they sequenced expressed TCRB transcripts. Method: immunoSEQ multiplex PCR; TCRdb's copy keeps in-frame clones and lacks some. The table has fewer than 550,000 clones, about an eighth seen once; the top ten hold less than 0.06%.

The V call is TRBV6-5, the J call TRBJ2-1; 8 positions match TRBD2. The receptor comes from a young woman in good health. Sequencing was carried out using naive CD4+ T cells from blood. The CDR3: CASSYSGTSWWDEQFF. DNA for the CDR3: TGTGCCAGCAGTTACTCAGGGACTAGTTGGTGGGATGAGCAGTTCTTC.